This TCR beta chain was captured in a study of cytomegalovirus exposure and HLA in healthy donors. PCR involved 60 Vbeta and 13 Jbeta primers. Clones were sequenced by immunoSEQ multiplex PCR, and TCRdb holds only the in-frame ones, with some missing. The sample lists about 210,000 clones, 82% seen once, with nearly 6% in the top ten. CDR3 length: 15 residues. Trimming removed 3 bases from V and 13 bases from J; junction bases left unmatched: 17. Germline CDR1 reads SGHDT; CDR2 reads YYEEEE. This chain joins TRBV5-6 and TRBJ1-2, with 8 bases fitting TRBD1. Sequenced sample: PBMCs. This clonotype was obtained from a man between 40 and 49 years old in good health and CMV-seropositive. CDR3 sequence (DNA): TGTGCCAGCAGCTCAAGACAGGGGTTTTCCTTAGAGTGCACCTTC. It specifies CASSSRQGFSLECTF.